The rows below give T cell receptor beta chains drawn from one sample of a study of T cell changes during pregnancy in multiple sclerosis. Clones were sequenced by immunoSEQ multiplex PCR, and TCRdb holds only the in-frame ones, with some missing. The table records over 90,000 clones, less than 95% of them present only once. Sample: peripheral blood, taken before pregnancy. These receptors were taken from a female donor with multiple sclerosis, enrolled in a pregnancy study. CDR3s include the opening cysteine and the closing phenylalanine or tryptophan. Each record gives: clone size, D gene, J gene, V gene, CDR3 DNA, CDR3 protein. The D gene is left open where the match is weak. A clone size is listed for some rows: how often the clone was seen (once, few, many), or a class if it is expanded.

size: -; D: -; J: TRBJ1-3; V: TRBV7-2; DNA: TGTGCCAGCAGTCTCCTAGGAAACACCATATATTTT; CDR3: CASSLLGNTIYF
size: -; D: TRBD1; J: TRBJ2-1; V: TRBV10-3; DNA: TGTGCCATCTGCGAACAGGGGGCAGACAATGAGCAGTTCTTC; CDR3: CAICEQGADNEQFF
size: -; D: -; J: TRBJ2-7; V: TRBV10-2; DNA: TGCGCCAGCAGTAGCAGCGACGGCTACTACGAGCAGTACTTC; CDR3: CASSSSDGYYEQYF
size: -; D: TRBD1; J: TRBJ1-3; V: TRBV7-9; DNA: TGTGCCAGCAGATCCGGGACAGGTCACTCTGGAAACACCATATATTTT; CDR3: CASRSGTGHSGNTIYF
size: -; D: -; J: TRBJ2-1; V: TRBV11-3; DNA: TGTGCCAGCAGTGGCGGGACGGATGAGCAGTTCTTC; CDR3: CASSGGTDEQFF
size: -; D: -; J: TRBJ1-6; V: TRBV30; DNA: TGTGCCTGGAGTGTACGCCTTGCGGCAGAGAGTAATTCACCCCTCCACTTT; CDR3: CAWSVRLAAESNSPLHF
size: -; D: -; J: TRBJ2-2; V: TRBV5-4; DNA: TGTGCCAGCAGCTTGAGAGCCCCGGGCGGGAAAACCGGGGAGCTGTTTTTT; CDR3: CASSLRAPGGKTGELFF
size: -; D: TRBD1; J: TRBJ2-5; V: TRBV7-9; DNA: TGTGCCAGCAGCCCCCCGGAACAGGGGGCCAGGGAGACCCAGTACTTC; CDR3: CASSPPEQGARETQYF
size: -; D: TRBD1; J: TRBJ2-7; V: TRBV10-2; DNA: TGCGCCAGCAGTGACAGGGGGCTTGCCTACGAGCAGTACTTC; CDR3: CASSDRGLAYEQYF
size: -; D: -; J: TRBJ1-2; V: TRBV6-1; DNA: TGTGCCAGCAGTGAAGCGCGGGGGGGCCCCTATGGCTACACCTTC; CDR3: CASSEARGGPYGYTF
size: -; D: -; J: TRBJ2-7; V: TRBV18; DNA: TGTGCCAGCTCACCAGGGAGACGGACCTACGAGCAGTACTTC; CDR3: CASSPGRRTYEQYF
size: once; D: -; J: TRBJ1-5; V: TRBV19; DNA: TGTGCCAGTAGTAGAGGAGGGGATAGCAATCAGCCCCAGCATTTT; CDR3: CASSRGGDSNQPQHF
size: -; D: -; J: TRBJ1-5; V: TRBV28; DNA: TGTGCCAGCAGTGCGTCGGGACTGAACAATCAGCCCCAGCATTTT; CDR3: CASSASGLNNQPQHF
size: -; D: -; J: TRBJ1-2; V: TRBV19; DNA: TGTGCCAGTAGTATATTGGGGCAGGTTGGATATGGCTACACCTTC; CDR3: CASSILGQVGYGYTF
size: -; D: TRBD2; J: TRBJ2-2; V: TRBV2; DNA: TGTGCCATAGCGGGAGGGGCTAGGACCGGGGAGCTGTTTTTT; CDR3: CAIAGGARTGELFF
size: many; D: TRBD1; J: TRBJ1-2; V: TRBV7-3; DNA: TGTGCCAGCAGCCAAGGACAGGGTGTCGGCTACACCTTC; CDR3: CASSQGQGVGYTF
size: -; D: TRBD1; J: TRBJ1-5; V: TRBV29-1; DNA: TGCAGCGTTGCTGACAGGGGCAATCAGCCCCAGCATTTT; CDR3: CSVADRGNQPQHF
size: -; D: TRBD1; J: TRBJ1-3; V: TRBV5-4; DNA: TGTGCCAGCAGCCCCGGGACAGCCAACTCTGGAAACACCATATATTTT; CDR3: CASSPGTANSGNTIYF
size: -; D: TRBD2; J: TRBJ2-2; V: TRBV10-3; DNA: TGTGCCATCAGTAATGGACTAGCGGTGGGAACCGGGGAGCTGTTTTTT; CDR3: CAISNGLAVGTGELFF
size: -; D: TRBD2; J: TRBJ2-7; V: TRBV10-3; DNA: TGTGCCATCAGTGAGGGAGCGGGGCTCAGCTCCTACGAGCAGTACTTC; CDR3: CAISEGAGLSSYEQYF
size: -; D: -; J: TRBJ1-4; V: TRBV5-1; DNA: TGCGCCAGCCGTGGGGCAGGCAGTAATGAAAAACTGTTTTTT; CDR3: CASRGAGSNEKLFF
size: -; D: TRBD2; J: TRBJ2-1; V: TRBV6-5; DNA: TGTGCCAGCAGAGAACTAGCGGGAGGAAGGGGTGAGCAGTTCTTC; CDR3: CASRELAGGRGEQFF
size: -; D: -; J: TRBJ2-7; V: TRBV29-1; DNA: TGCAGCGCTGGACACATGTACGAGCAGTACTTC; CDR3: CSAGHMYEQYF
size: -; D: -; J: TRBJ1-1; V: TRBV19; DNA: TGTGCCAGTAGGAGGGGACATTCGGGGAACACTGAAGCTTTCTTT; CDR3: CASRRGHSGNTEAFF
size: -; D: TRBD2; J: TRBJ2-1; V: TRBV11-2; DNA: TGTGCCAGCAGACCGGGACTAGCGGGGCGTGAGCAGTTCTTC; CDR3: CASRPGLAGREQFF
size: once; D: -; J: TRBJ2-7; V: TRBV9; DNA: TGTGCCAGCAGCGTCTCCGCGGAACCCTACGAGCAGTACTTC; CDR3: CASSVSAEPYEQYF